Sequencing of this T cell receptor (beta chain) was carried out in a study of CD8 T cells in ankylosing spondylitis. CDR1 is SGHAT, CDR2 FQNNGV, per germline. V gave up 5 bases and J gave up 2 bases, with 9 bases separating them. This CDR3 has 13 amino acids. Quantitative 5'-RACE with molecular barcodes generated TCR beta libraries. TCRdb redid the calling of the 5' RACE reads with MiXCR, one entry per CDR3 protein. The table has just under 550,000 distinct CDR3 sequences, 9.5% to 15% seen once. This clonotype was seen a handful of times. No antigen is known for it. Study-level points and caveats: From matched ankylosing spondylitis synovial fluid, disease-linked clones were reportedly recovered at significantly enriched levels. In peripheral blood, disease-linked CD8+ clones occurred at relatively low frequencies. In reactive arthritis synovial fluid and blood, some motif variants had been reported before. Seemingly distinctive of ankylosing spondylitis blood was a TCR beta motif formed by eight highly homologous variants.

The receptor was derived from a male donor with ankylosing spondylitis. Sample: blood, either unsorted or a sorted T cell fraction (not recorded which). V is TRBV11-2 and J is TRBJ1-2; tentatively, D is TRBD1 (5 bases). CDR3 loop: CASSTDSNYGYTF. The CDR3 DNA is TGTGCCAGCAGCACCGACAGCAACTATGGCTACACCTTC.